The TCR beta chain described here comes from a study of spatial heterogeneity in lung cancer. Background on the study: Detection consistently captured more beta-chain sequences than alpha-chain sequences. General study findings and limits: The appearance of ubiquitous expanded tumor TCRs in blood was greater at resection than follow-up.

Sample time point: sample taken at primary tumor resection. Sequencing covered unsorted whole RNA taken from tumor, nontumor lung or frozen PBMC. Every molecule of TCR cDNA had its own unique molecular identifier. TCRdb reprocessed the 5' RACE reads via MiXCR and lists one record per CDR3 protein. Among tens of thousands of distinct CDR3 sequences listed, about 9.4% were seen once. V gave up 4 bases and J gave up 2 bases, with 12 bases separating them. The CDR3 is made up of 14 amino acids. Germline CDR1 is SGHTA and CDR2 is FQGNSA. Only a few counts were recorded for this clonotype. Its antigen is not identified.

The V and J genes are TRBV7-2 and TRBJ2-7; the D gene is possibly TRBD2 (6 bases). The material was PBMCs, obtained at surgery. This receptor was identified in a male donor with early-stage non-small cell lung cancer. In DNA form, the CDR3 reads TGTGCCAGCAGCTCTGGGGGGTCAGCCTACGAGCAGTACTTC. This translates into CASSSGGSAYEQYF.